This T cell receptor beta chain appears in the sequencing data of a study of shared clonotypes between healthy human individuals. The data were produced by immunoSEQ multiplex PCR, yet TCRdb's version contains in-frame clones alone and is incomplete. The sample includes about 770,000 clones, roughly 72% of them seen just once. As to this clone: The sample has other DNA sequences that encode this CDR3 too.

The clonotype originates from a woman aged 25 to 39 in good health. The sequencing input was memory CD4+ T cells sorted from blood. As for subset: CD45RA-negative fraction.

CDR3 region: CASSLYLNTEAFF. CDR3 DNA sequence: TGTGCCAGCAGCTTATATCTAAACACTGAAGCTTTCTTT. The chain couples TRBV7-8 to TRBJ1-1; D not resolved. V shed 2 bases and J shed 2 bases, with 6 bases lying between them. The CDR3 is 13 amino acids. The germline V gene encodes CDR1 SGHVS and CDR2 FQNEAQ.